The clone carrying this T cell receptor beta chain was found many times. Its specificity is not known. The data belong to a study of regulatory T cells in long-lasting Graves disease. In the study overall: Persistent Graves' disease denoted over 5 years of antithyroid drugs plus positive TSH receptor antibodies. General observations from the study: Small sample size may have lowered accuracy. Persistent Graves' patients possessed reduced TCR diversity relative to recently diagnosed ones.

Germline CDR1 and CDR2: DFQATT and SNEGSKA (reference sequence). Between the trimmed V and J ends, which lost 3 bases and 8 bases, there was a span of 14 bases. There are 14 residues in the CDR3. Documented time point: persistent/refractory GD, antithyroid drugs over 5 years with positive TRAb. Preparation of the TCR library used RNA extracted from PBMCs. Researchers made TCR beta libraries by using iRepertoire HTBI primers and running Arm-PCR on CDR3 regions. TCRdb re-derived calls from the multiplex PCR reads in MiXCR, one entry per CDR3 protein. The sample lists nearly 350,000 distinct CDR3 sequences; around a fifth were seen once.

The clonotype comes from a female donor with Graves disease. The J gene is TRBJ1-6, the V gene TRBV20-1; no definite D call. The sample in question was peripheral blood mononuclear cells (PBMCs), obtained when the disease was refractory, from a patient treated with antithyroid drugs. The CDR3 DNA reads TGCAGTGCTAGTGAAGGGCCTTACGATTCACCCCTCCACTTT. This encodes CSASEGPYDSPLHF.